Detailed here is one T cell receptor (beta chain). What it binds is not known. Pools of viral peptides were used by the ViraFEST assay to expand antigen-specific CD4+ T cells ahead of sequencing. After roughly 10 days in culture, the CD4+ T cells were isolated. It was between March and December 2020 that the person had a SARS-CoV-2 infection confirmed by PCR. Participants received two doses of either the BNT162b2 or mRNA-1273 vaccine. The source of the sample is a study of vaccination effects on CD4 cells after COVID-19. The protocol was immunoSEQ multiplex PCR, while the TCRdb copy is restricted to in-frame clones and leaves out a portion. The sample records 13,000 to 15,000 clones, 75% to 80% being singletons. The germline gives CDR1 DFQATT, CDR2 SNEGSKA (reference sequence). V lost 3 bases, J lost 3 bases, and 12 bases lay in between. The CDR3 is 14 amino acids.

The sequencing here drew on CD4+ T cells from PBMCs cultured with HCoV-NL63 spike peptides, taken after COVID-19 vaccination. The receptor was isolated from a human donor who had a prior SARS-CoV-2 infection. The chain carries TRBV20-1 and TRBJ2-1; D possibly corresponds to TRBD2 (6 bases). In nucleotides, the CDR3 is TGCAGTGCTAGTATAGGCGGGGTCTACAATGAGCAGTTCTTC. Its protein is CSASIGGVYNEQFF.